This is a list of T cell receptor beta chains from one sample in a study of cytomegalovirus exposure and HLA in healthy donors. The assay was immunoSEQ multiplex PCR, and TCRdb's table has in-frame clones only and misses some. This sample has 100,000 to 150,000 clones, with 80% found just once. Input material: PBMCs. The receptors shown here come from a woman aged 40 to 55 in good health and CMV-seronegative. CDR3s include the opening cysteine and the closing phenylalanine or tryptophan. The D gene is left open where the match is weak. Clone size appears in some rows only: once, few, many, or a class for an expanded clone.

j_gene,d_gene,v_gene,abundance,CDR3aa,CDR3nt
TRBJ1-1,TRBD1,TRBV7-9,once,CASSLAPGQGVPEAFF,TGTGCCAGCAGCTTAGCGCCGGGACAGGGGGTCCCTGAAGCTTTCTTT
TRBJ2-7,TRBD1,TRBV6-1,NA,CASQGLDRGAYEQYF,TGTGCCAGCCAAGGGTTGGACAGGGGGGCCTACGAGCAGTACTTC
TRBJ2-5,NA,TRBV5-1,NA,CASSLQNLETQYF,TGCGCCAGCAGCTTACAGAATTTAGAGACCCAGTACTTC
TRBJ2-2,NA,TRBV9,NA,CASSVDPGANTGELFF,TGTGCCAGCAGCGTGGATCCGGGGGCGAACACCGGGGAGCTGTTTTTT
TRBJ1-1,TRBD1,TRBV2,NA,CASTTGATYRTEAFF,TGTGCCAGCACCACAGGGGCAACTTACCGCACTGAAGCTTTCTTT
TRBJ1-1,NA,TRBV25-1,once,CASTPRGYTEAFF,TGTGCCAGCACCCCCAGAGGCTACACTGAAGCTTTCTTT
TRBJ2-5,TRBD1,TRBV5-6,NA,CASSWDSQETQYF,TGTGCCAGCAGCTGGGACAGCCAAGAGACCCAGTACTTC
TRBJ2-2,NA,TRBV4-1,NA,CASSRPRQTNTGELFF,TGCGCCAGCAGCCGACCCAGGCAGACGAACACCGGGGAGCTGTTTTTT
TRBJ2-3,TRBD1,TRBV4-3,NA,CASSQDRISTDTQYF,TGCGCCAGCAGCCAGGACAGGATAAGCACAGATACGCAGTATTTT
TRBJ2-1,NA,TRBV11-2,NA,CASRPAGRAYNEQFF,TGTGCCAGCAGACCCGCGGGAAGGGCCTACAATGAGCAGTTCTTC
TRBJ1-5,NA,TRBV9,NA,CASGPGNIEPQHF,TGTGCCTCTGGGCCAGGCAACATCGAGCCCCAGCATTTT
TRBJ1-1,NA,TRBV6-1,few,CASSEEGLLNTEAFF,TGTGCCAGCAGTGAAGAGGGGCTCCTGAACACTGAAGCTTTCTTT
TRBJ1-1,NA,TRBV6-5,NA,CASSRSGAEAFF,TGTGCCAGCAGCCGCTCAGGGGCTGAAGCTTTCTTT
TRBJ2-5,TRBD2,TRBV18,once,CASSPKTSGLETQYF,TGTGCCAGCTCACCAAAGACTAGCGGATTGGAGACCCAGTACTTC
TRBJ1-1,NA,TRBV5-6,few,CASSSVPAGNTEAFF,TGTGCCAGCAGCTCGGTTCCGGCGGGGAACACTGAAGCTTTCTTT
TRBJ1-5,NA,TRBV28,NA,CASTPGTLNQPQHF,TGTGCCAGCACCCCAGGTACCTTAAATCAGCCCCAGCATTTT
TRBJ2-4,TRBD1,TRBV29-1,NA,CSVEEGGWTGTGKNIQYF,TGCAGCGTTGAAGAAGGTGGATGGACAGGGACGGGTAAAAACATTCAGTACTTC
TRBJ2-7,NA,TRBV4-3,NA,CASSQLPPSAGSYEQYF,TGCGCCAGCAGCCAACTACCCCCTTCGGCGGGGTCCTACGAGCAGTACTTC
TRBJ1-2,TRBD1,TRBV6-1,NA,CASRDREIYTF,TGTGCCAGCCGGGACAGGGAGATCTACACCTTC
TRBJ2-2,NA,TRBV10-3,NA,CAISATTNTGELFF,TGTGCCATCAGTGCGACTACGAACACCGGGGAGCTGTTTTTT
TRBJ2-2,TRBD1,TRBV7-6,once,CASSPWDRKNTGELFF,TGTGCCAGCAGCCCCTGGGACAGGAAGAACACCGGGGAGCTGTTTTTT
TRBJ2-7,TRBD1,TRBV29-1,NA,CSVTTGGTSEQYF,TGCAGCGTGACTACAGGGGGGACATCCGAGCAGTACTTC
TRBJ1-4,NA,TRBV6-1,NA,CASSEAAGVSLFF,TGTGCCAGCAGTGAAGCGGCAGGGGTCTCACTGTTTTTT
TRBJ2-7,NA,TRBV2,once,CASSVKQGYEQYF,TGTGCCAGCAGTGTGAAACAGGGCTACGAGCAGTACTTC
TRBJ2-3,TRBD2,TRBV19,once,CASRYSGSVGDTQYF,TGTGCCAGTAGGTATAGCGGGAGCGTCGGAGATACGCAGTATTTT
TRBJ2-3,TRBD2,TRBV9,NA,CASSPRASGGDTQYF,TGTGCCAGCAGCCCACGGGCTAGCGGGGGGGATACGCAGTATTTT
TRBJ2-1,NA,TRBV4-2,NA,CASSQDLEALSYNEQFF,TGTGCCAGCAGCCAAGATCTTGAAGCCCTCTCCTACAATGAGCAGTTCTTC
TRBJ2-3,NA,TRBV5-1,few,CASSLGQVGSDTQYF,TGCGCCAGCAGCTTGGGGCAGGTGGGCTCAGATACGCAGTATTTT
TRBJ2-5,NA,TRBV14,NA,CASSQDLARGRETQYF,TGTGCCAGCAGCCAAGATTTGGCCAGGGGAAGAGAGACCCAGTACTTC
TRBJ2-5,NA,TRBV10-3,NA,CAISDFAGDSQETQYF,TGTGCCATCAGTGATTTCGCTGGTGACAGCCAAGAGACCCAGTACTTC
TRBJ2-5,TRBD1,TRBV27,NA,CASSHRDRGRETQYF,TGTGCCAGCAGTCATCGGGACAGGGGGCGAGAGACCCAGTACTTC
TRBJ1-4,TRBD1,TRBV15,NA,CATSRGQGARGEKLFF,TGTGCCACCAGCAGGGGACAGGGGGCGAGGGGAGAAAAACTGTTTTTT
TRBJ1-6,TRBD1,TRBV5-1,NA,CASSLDLTGDSPLHF,TGCGCCAGCAGCTTAGATCTGACAGGGGATTCACCCCTCCACTTT
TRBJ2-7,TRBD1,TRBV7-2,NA,CASSWGQGEQYF,TGTGCCAGCAGCTGGGGACAGGGGGAGCAGTACTTC
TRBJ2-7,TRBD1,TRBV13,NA,CASSFRDRSYEQYF,TGTGCCAGCAGCTTCAGGGACAGGTCCTACGAGCAGTACTTC
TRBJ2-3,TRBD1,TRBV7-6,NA,CASSPGGLHTQYF,TGTGCCAGCAGCCCAGGGGGTCTCCATACGCAGTATTTT
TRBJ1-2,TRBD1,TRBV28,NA,CASSFPTGGPYGYTF,TGTGCCAGCAGTTTCCCGACAGGGGGCCCCTATGGCTACACCTTC
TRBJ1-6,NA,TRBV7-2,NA,CASSLEGAYRTAPLHF,TGTGCCAGCAGCTTAGAAGGGGCCTATAGAACAGCACCCCTCCACTTT
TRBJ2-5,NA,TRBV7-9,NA,CASSFLSGGQETQYF,TGTGCCAGCAGCTTCCTAAGCGGAGGGCAAGAGACCCAGTACTTC
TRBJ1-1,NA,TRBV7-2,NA,CASSTQAQMNTEAFF,TGTGCCAGCAGCACCCAGGCACAGATGAACACTGAAGCTTTCTTT
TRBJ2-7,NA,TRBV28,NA,CASSLSLHPGTQRDEQYF,TGTGCCAGCAGTTTATCGCTCCACCCCGGGACTCAGAGGGACGAGCAGTACTTC
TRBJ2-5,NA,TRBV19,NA,CASSAGRETQYF,TGTGCCAGTAGTGCAGGGCGCGAGACCCAGTACTTC
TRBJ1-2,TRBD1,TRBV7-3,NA,CASSLGTGDYTF,TGTGCCAGCAGCTTAGGGACAGGGGACTACACCTTC
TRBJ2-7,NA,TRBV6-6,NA,CASSYGRFSNYEQYF,TGTGCCAGCAGTTATGGTCGGTTTTCCAACTACGAGCAGTACTTC
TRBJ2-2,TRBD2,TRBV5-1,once,CASSPGLAGTNTGELFF,TGCGCCAGCAGCCCCGGACTAGCGGGTACGAACACCGGGGAGCTGTTTTTT
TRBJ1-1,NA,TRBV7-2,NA,CASSTWTVNTEAFF,TGTGCCAGCAGCACCTGGACAGTGAACACTGAAGCTTTCTTT
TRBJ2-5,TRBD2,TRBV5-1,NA,CASSLLRETSGRVETQYF,TGCGCCAGCAGCTTGTTGAGGGAAACTAGCGGGAGAGTTGAGACCCAGTACTTC
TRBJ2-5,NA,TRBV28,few,CASIGTLGRQETQYF,TGTGCCAGCATCGGCACGCTAGGGAGGCAAGAGACCCAGTACTTC
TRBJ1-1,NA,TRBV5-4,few,CATSRGNMNTEAFF,TGTGCCACCTCCCGGGGGAACATGAACACTGAAGCTTTCTTT
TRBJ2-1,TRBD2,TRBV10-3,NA,CAIRPGLAGDQFF,TGTGCCATCAGGCCGGGACTAGCGGGAGATCAGTTCTTC
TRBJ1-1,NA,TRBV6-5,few,CASSPNEGSTEAFF,TGTGCCAGCAGCCCCAACGAGGGAAGCACTGAAGCTTTCTTT
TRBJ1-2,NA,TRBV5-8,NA,CASSLGQRNGYTF,TGTGCCAGCAGCTTGGGGCAGCGTAATGGCTACACCTTC
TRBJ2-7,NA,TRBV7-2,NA,CASSLEAGLSYEQYF,TGTGCCAGCAGCTTAGAAGCAGGGCTATCCTACGAGCAGTACTTC
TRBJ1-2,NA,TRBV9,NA,CASSVEAGLDGYTF,TGTGCCAGCAGCGTAGAGGCAGGGCTCGATGGCTACACCTTC
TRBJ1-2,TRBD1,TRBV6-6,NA,CASSPTGLEYGYTF,TGTGCCAGCAGTCCGACAGGGCTGGAATATGGCTACACCTTC
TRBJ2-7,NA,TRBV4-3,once,CASSRDTSYEQYF,TGCGCCAGCAGCCGGGACACGTCCTACGAGCAGTACTTC
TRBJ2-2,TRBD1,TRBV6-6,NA,CATPRVGGAGELFF,TGTGCCACCCCAAGGGTAGGGGGCGCCGGGGAGCTGTTTTTT
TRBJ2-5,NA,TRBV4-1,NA,CASSQVQTRFGQTQYF,TGCGCCAGCAGCCAAGTCCAGACTAGATTTGGCCAGACCCAGTACTTC
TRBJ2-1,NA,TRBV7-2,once,CASSLEQGGQFF,TGTGCCAGCAGCTTAGAGCAGGGAGGGCAGTTCTTC
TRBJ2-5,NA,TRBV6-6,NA,CASSFDRSQETQYF,TGTGCCAGCAGTTTCGACAGGTCCCAAGAGACCCAGTACTTC